What follows describes a single T cell receptor beta chain. Clones were read by immunoSEQ multiplex PCR, and TCRdb kept only the in-frame ones, dropping some. This sample has more than 95,000 clones, with roughly 84% found just once. The data originate from a study of blood T cell repertoires in COVID-19. The overall study: Sites across the United States, Italy and Spain contributed samples from acute and convalescent COVID-19.

Sequencing used peripheral blood. This clonotype originated in a human donor in a cohort sampled during active or convalescent COVID-19.

The CDR3 coding sequence is TGCGCCAGCAGCCAAGTAGAGGGAAACAATCAGCCCCAGCATTTT. Its protein is CASSQVEGNNQPQHF. The chain carries TRBV4-1 and TRBJ1-5, with D unresolved. The CDR3 runs 15 residues. V lost 1 base to trimming and J lost 3 bases, with 10 bases between them. Germline loops: CDR1 MGHRA, CDR2 YSYEKL.